These 30 T cell receptor beta chains came from one sample sequenced in a study of cytomegalovirus exposure and HLA in healthy donors. Primers included in the PCR were 60 Vbeta and 13 Jbeta primers. Measured with immunoSEQ multiplex PCR; TCRdb has only the in-frame clones, and not every one. This sample has 200,000 to 250,000 clones, with 80% to 90% found just once. The sample comprised PBMCs. The source is a woman under 30 in good health and CMV-seronegative.

The chain carries TRBV2 and TRBJ2-2; maybe TRBD1 (6 bases). V gave up 6 bases and J gave up 6 bases, with 14 bases separating them. The CDR3 has 14 residues. Germline V gene sequence: CDR1 SNHLY, CDR2 FYNNEI. The DNA for the CDR3 is TGTGCCAGCAGGGGGTGGCAGGGGTCCGGGGAGCTGTTTTTT. Protein: CASRGWQGSGELFF.

The chain has TRBV7-9 and TRBJ2-7; possibly TRBD2 for D (7 bases). The germline V gene has CDR1 SEHNR and CDR2 FQNEAQ (reference sequence). The germline V and J ends were trimmed by 8 bases and 5 bases, with 13 bases remaining between them. The CDR3 length is 12 residues. CDR3 bases: TGTGCCAGCTCCCCGGGGGGCCACGAGCAGTACTTC. This encodes CASSPGGHEQYF.

This clone occurred once. The CDR3 loop is CASSQSPLAGGNEQFF. CDR3 DNA sequence: TGTGCCAGCAGCCAAAGTCCGCTAGCGGGAGGCAATGAGCAGTTCTTC. This chain joins TRBV4-2 and TRBJ2-1, with 11 bases that match TRBD2. Germline assignment: CDR1 LGHNA and CDR2 YNFKEQ. The CDR3 totals 16 residues. Losses at the gene ends were 2 bases for V and 6 bases for J; bases not matched to a gene: 6.

The chain couples TRBV6-6 to TRBJ2-1, with TRBD2 identical over 11 bases. This CDR3 contains 15 residues. The germline gives CDR1 MNHNY, CDR2 SVGAGI (reference sequence). V shed 6 bases, J shed 10 bases, and the junction held 11 bases outside the gene matches. Here the CDR3 DNA reads TGTGCCAGCAGGGACGGGCTAGCGGGGGGCGGGGAGCAGTTCTTC. Its translation is CASRDGLAGGGEQFF.

J is TRBJ2-1 and V is TRBV5-6; 9 bases agree with TRBD2. V dropped 0 bases and J dropped 4; count of bases not matched to a gene: 2. Per the germline V gene, CDR1 is SGHDT and CDR2 is YYEEEE. This CDR3 has 15 amino acids. This CDR3 is CASSLAAGGYNEQFF. For the CDR3, the DNA is TGTGCCAGCAGCTTGGCGGCGGGGGGGTACAATGAGCAGTTCTTC.

The rearrangement joins TRBV19 to TRBJ2-2, with TRBD2 as a possible D gene (5 bases). Trimming removed 7 bases from V and 4 bases from J, with 10 bases in between. The CDR3 totals 13 residues. Looked up from germline, CDR1 is LNHDA and CDR2 is SQIVND (reference sequence). Written as DNA, the CDR3 is TGTGCCAGTAACACCGCGGGCACCGGGGAGCTGTTTTTT. Protein product: CASNTAGTGELFF. The variable domain in full, with the rest retrieved from reference TRBV19 and TRBJ2-2, is DGGITQSPKYLFRKEGQNVTLSCEQNLNHDAMYWYRQDPGQGLRLIYYSQIVNDFQKGDIAEGYSVSREKKESFPLTVTSAQKNPTAFYLCASNTAGTGELFFGEGSRLTVL.

This chain connects TRBV7-8 to TRBJ1-2; 7 bases are shared with TRBD1. From germline, CDR1 is SGHVS and CDR2 FQNEAQ. CDR3 size: 15 residues. With V trimmed by 3 bases and J by 8 bases, 12 bases remained unmatched. CDR3 amino acids: CASSLGTKTGPGYTF. Written as DNA, the CDR3 is TGTGCCAGCAGCTTGGGAACGAAGACAGGGCCGGGCTACACCTTC.

The gene calls are TRBV2 and TRBJ2-5, with D possibly matching TRBD1 (6 bases). This CDR3 comprises 15 residues. Germline CDR1 reads SNHLY; CDR2 reads FYNNEI. Trimming shortened V by 5 bases and J by 1 base, and 14 bases separated the two germline ends. The CDR3 here is CASSQTGSPQETQYF. The CDR3 bases are TGTGCCAGCAGTCAAACAGGGTCCCCCCAAGAGACCCAGTACTTC. The full variable domain, rest sourced from reference TRBV2 and TRBJ2-5, is EPEVTQTPSHQVTQMGQEVILRCVPISNHLYFYWYRQILGQKVEFLVSFYNNEISEKSEIFDDQFSVERPDGSNFTLKIRSTKLEDSAMYFCASSQTGSPQETQYFGPGTRLLVL.

The genes are TRBV15 and TRBJ2-7, with 11 bases aligning to TRBD2. The CDR3 length is 16 residues. Trimming removed 1 base from V and 6 bases from J; junction bases left unmatched: 8. Germline V gene sequence: CDR1 LNHNV, CDR2 YYDKDF (reference sequence). For the CDR3, the DNA is TGTGCCACCAGCAGAGGGTCTAGCGGGAGGCCCCCCGAGCAGTACTTC. As protein: CATSRGSSGRPPEQYF.

CDR3: CASSLGTGETQYF. CDR3 nucleotides: TGCGCCAGCAGCTTGGGTACGGGAGAGACCCAGTACTTC. The V call is TRBV5-1, the J call TRBJ2-5; D unresolved. This CDR3 is built from 13 residues. Trimming left V 0 bases short and J 4 bases short, with 7 bases between. CDR1 and CDR2 from the germline V gene are SGHRS and YFSETQ.

The rearrangement joins TRBV27 to TRBJ2-7; perhaps TRBD2 as D (6 bases). Trimming took 7 bases from V and 2 from J, leaving 9 bases between them. The CDR3 sequence is 12 residues long. Germline lookup yields CDR1 MNHEY and CDR2 SMNVEV (reference sequence). The CDR3 loop reads CASMRGPYEQYF. The CDR3 coding sequence is TGTGCCAGCATGCGGGGACCCTACGAGCAGTACTTC.

The chain recombines TRBV10-1 with TRBJ2-1, with a tentative D call TRBD2 (5 bases). Trimming left V 6 bases short and J 2 bases short, with 8 bases between. Germline CDR1 WNHNN, CDR2 SYGVQD (reference sequence). This CDR3 comprises 13 residues. CDR3 in DNA: TGCGCCAGCAGCCACGGGACCTACAATGAGCAGTTCTTC. This translates into CASSHGTYNEQFF.

This chain joins TRBV6-5 and TRBJ1-6; TRBD1 might be the D (5 bases). The germline V and J ends were trimmed by 2 bases and 2 bases, with 10 bases remaining between them. The CDR3 runs 16 residues. The germline gives CDR1 MNHEY, CDR2 SVGAGI. The CDR3 nucleotides read TGTGCCAGCAGTTACCGCGGGACCCCCTATAATTCACCCCTCCACTTT. It codes for CASSYRGTPYNSPLHF.

V gene TRBV7-2 combines with J gene TRBJ1-6, with D maybe TRBD1 (6 bases). This CDR3 has 14 amino acids. Trimming took 6 bases from V and 7 from J, leaving 13 bases between them. Looked up from germline, CDR1 is SGHTA and CDR2 is FQGNSA. This CDR3 is CASSSTGSNSPLHF. The CDR3 region has the DNA TGTGCCAGCAGTTCTACAGGGAGCAATTCACCCCTCCACTTT.

The sample holds one count of this clone. This chain joins TRBV4-2 and TRBJ1-2; D might be TRBD1 (6 bases). The V gene's germline CDR1 is LGHNA and CDR2 YNFKEQ. Trimming cost V 1 base and J 6 bases, with 18 bases left between them. The CDR3 is made up of 16 amino acids. The CDR3 loop reads CASSQGSGQRIDGYTF. DNA for the CDR3: TGTGCCAGCAGCCAAGGATCGGGACAACGTATAGATGGCTACACCTTC.

V and J are TRBV11-2 and TRBJ2-7, with 8 bases that match TRBD1. Germline V CDR1 and CDR2: SGHAT, FQNNGV. The CDR3 is made up of 12 amino acids. J gave up 4 bases and V 7 bases, and 3 bases lay outside the gene matches. CDR3 amino acids: CASNTGGYEQYF. CDR3 coding DNA: TGTGCCAGCAACACAGGGGGATACGAGCAGTACTTC.

The chain employs TRBV19 and TRBJ1-2; tentatively, D is TRBD1 (6 bases). Trimming removed 5 bases from V and 3 bases from J, with 13 bases in between. This CDR3 has 14 residues. Germline V lookup: CDR1 LNHDA, CDR2 SQIVND (reference sequence). The CDR3 nucleotides read TGTGCCAGTAGTCCACGACAGGACCACTATGGCTACACCTTC. Its protein product is CASSPRQDHYGYTF.

The chain recombines TRBV15 with TRBJ2-7; 7 nucleotides match TRBD2. Per the germline V gene, CDR1 is LNHNV and CDR2 is YYDKDF (reference sequence). CDR3 size: 14 residues. The V segment lost 1 base and the J segment 3 bases; nucleotides outside the gene matches: 3. The CDR3: CATSRGGGSYEQYF. The CDR3 DNA reads as TGTGCCACCAGCAGAGGGGGCGGGAGCTACGAGCAGTACTTC.

The chain couples TRBV6-4 to TRBJ1-2, with TRBD1 matching 7 bases. The CDR3 sequence is 14 residues long. The J segment lost 8 bases and the V segment lost 5 bases, leaving 11 bases of the junction unmatched. Germline values: CDR1 MRHNA, CDR2 SNTAGT. CDR3 in amino acids: CASSSTYRDRGYTF. The CDR3 region has the DNA TGTGCCAGCAGTTCGACGTACAGGGACAGAGGCTACACCTTC.

V and J are TRBV30 and TRBJ1-4; D possibly corresponds to TRBD1 (6 bases). This CDR3 spans 16 amino acids. The V end lost 1 base, the J end lost 4 bases, and 16 bases lay between the germline ends. Germline V CDR1 and CDR2: GTSNPN, SVGIG (reference sequence). The CDR3 DNA is TGTGCCTGGAGTGGGGGGGGGCGGGGGGATAATGAAAAACTGTTTTTT. Amino acid sequence: CAWSGGGRGDNEKLFF.

The chain joins TRBV6-5 to TRBJ2-1; no firm D call. V was shortened by 2 bases and J by 1 base, with 6 bases between the two germline ends. The CDR3 consists of 14 residues. Germline assignment: CDR1 MNHEY and CDR2 SVGAGI. CDR3 bases: TGTGCCAGCAGTTACGGCGGTTCCTACAATGAGCAGTTCTTC. Protein: CASSYGGSYNEQFF.

The CDR3 spells CASSYGEGGNEQFF. CDR3 DNA sequence: TGTGCCAGCAGTTACGGGGAGGGGGGCAATGAGCAGTTCTTC. The chain recombines TRBV6-6 with TRBJ2-1; TRBD2 might be the D (7 bases). Per the germline V gene, CDR1 is MNHNY and CDR2 is SVGAGI (reference sequence). V dropped 2 bases and J dropped 6 bases, with 11 bases sitting between them. The CDR3 has 14 amino acids.

V gene TRBV5-1 combines with J gene TRBJ1-2; possibly TRBD1 for D (5 bases). This CDR3 spans 13 amino acids. The V gene's germline CDR1 is SGHRS and CDR2 YFSETQ. V lost 2 bases and J lost 6, with 11 bases in between. The CDR3 nucleotides are TGCGCCAGCAGCTTCCGGGGAGGGGATGGCTACACCTTC. Its protein is CASSFRGGDGYTF.

The V gene is TRBV5-1, the J gene TRBJ1-4; 7 nucleotides agree with TRBD1. V lost 2 bases and J lost 8; bases outside the gene matches: 3. Germline assignment: CDR1 SGHRS and CDR2 YFSETQ. CDR3 length: 13 amino acids. The CDR3 sequence is CASSFQGEEKLFF. The CDR3, as DNA: TGCGCCAGCAGCTTCCAGGGGGAGGAAAAACTGTTTTTT. Variable domain in full (rest from reference TRBV5-1 and TRBJ1-4): KAGVTQTPRYLIKTRGQQVTLSCSPISGHRSVSWYQQTPGQGLQFLFEYFSETQRNKGNFPGRFSGRQFSNSRSEMNVSTLELGDSALYLCASSFQGEEKLFFGSGTQLSVL.

This chain uses TRBV28 with TRBJ2-1; possibly TRBD2 for D (5 bases). The CDR3 is made up of 14 amino acids. The V end was cut by 7 bases, the J end by 3 bases, with 13 bases between. Germline loops: CDR1 MDHEN, CDR2 SYDVKM. The CDR3 reads CASTPGLIYNEQFF. The DNA for the CDR3 is TGTGCCAGCACTCCCGGACTTATCTACAATGAGCAGTTCTTC.

V and J are TRBV6-5 and TRBJ2-1; 15 bases are a match to TRBD2. After removal of 7 bases from V and 6 bases from J, the junction contained 4 bases not matched to a gene. Per germline, CDR1 MNHEY and CDR2 SVGAGI. The CDR3 extends over 15 amino acids. The CDR3 nucleotides read TGTGCCAGCAAGCCGGGACTAGCGGGGGGCAATGAGCAGTTCTTC. Protein: CASKPGLAGGNEQFF.

The CDR3 DNA follows: TGCGCCAGCAGCCAAGAGGAAAGAGACAGGCACATTCAGTACTTC. It is translated as CASSQEERDRHIQYF. The V gene is TRBV4-3, the J gene TRBJ2-4; possible D gene TRBD1, 6 bases. V gave up 0 bases and J gave up 8 bases, with 14 bases separating them. CDR1 is LGHNA and CDR2 is YSLEER in the germline V gene. This CDR3 has 15 amino acids.

This chain links TRBV2 with TRBJ2-7; 9 bases agree with TRBD1. Germline-derived CDR1 and CDR2 are SNHLY and FYNNEI. The CDR3 covers 14 residues. V was clipped by 8 bases and J by 4 bases; unmatched bases: 9. In DNA form, the CDR3 reads TGTGCCAGCGGCGGGACAGGGAGAGGGTACGAGCAGTACTTC. This encodes CASGGTGRGYEQYF. Based on the CDR3 plus reference TRBV2 and TRBJ2-7, the full variable domain is EPEVTQTPSHQVTQMGQEVILRCVPISNHLYFYWYRQILGQKVEFLVSFYNNEISEKSEIFDDQFSVERPDGSNFTLKIRSTKLEDSAMYFCASGGTGRGYEQYFGPGTRLTVT.

Turning to this clone: Other DNA sequences in this sample translate to the same CDR3. V and J are TRBV5-1 and TRBJ2-1, with TRBD2 matching over 10 bases. J was trimmed by 7 bases and V by 4 bases; bases with no gene match: 5. The CDR3 runs 14 residues. Germline V CDR1 and CDR2: SGHRS, YFSETQ. The CDR3: CASSLLAGVNEQFF. CDR3 sequence (DNA): TGCGCCAGCAGCCTTCTAGCGGGAGTAAATGAGCAGTTCTTC.

This chain joins TRBV27 and TRBJ2-1, with D unresolved. CDR1 MNHEY and CDR2 SMNVEV come from the germline V gene (reference sequence). The CDR3 consists of 13 residues. Trimming pared 8 bases from V and 0 bases from J, leaving 8 bases between. In DNA, the CDR3 is TGTGCCAGCCGGTTGAGCTCCTACAATGAGCAGTTCTTC. It translates to CASRLSSYNEQFF.